The clone carrying this T cell receptor beta chain has just a few counts. Its antigen remains unidentified. Preparation of the TCRbeta library involved a method that used unique molecular identifiers. Using its own MiXCR run on the PCR reads, TCRdb lists one record per CDR3 protein. Of about 980,000 distinct CDR3 sequences in the sample, roughly 29% were seen once. The sample comes from a study of T-cell reconstitution after alpha-beta-depleted transplantation in children. Study outcomes and limitations: A year post-transplant, T-cell counts and diversity derived mostly from newly produced T cells. In some patients, recipient T cells and intrathymic progenitors surviving conditioning explained high day-60 diversity. Several hundred rapidly expanded clones from non-depleted graft cells reportedly supplied alpha-beta T cells about two months post-transplant.

This CDR3 is 15 amino acids long. The V and J ends lost 3 bases and 6 bases, in that order; junction bases with no gene match: 3. CDR1 is SGHTA and CDR2 is FQGTGA in the germline V gene. The V call is TRBV7-3, the J call TRBJ1-6, with 9 bases matching TRBD1. Here the sequenced sample was PBMCs, mostly from graft donor cells, taken 360 days after TCRalphabeta/CD19-depleted stem cell transplant. The sequence was obtained from a boy less than two years old who had a stem cell transplant for SCID, so the T cells may come from the graft donor. DNA for the CDR3: TGTGCCAGCAGCTTGACGGGACAGGGTAATTCACCCCTCCACTTT. Its translation: CASSLTGQGNSPLHF.